Below, 32 T cell receptor beta chains from the same sample are listed, as sequenced in a study of blood T cell repertoires in COVID-19. Clones were read by immunoSEQ multiplex PCR, and TCRdb kept only the in-frame ones, dropping some. The sample has about 250,000 clones, about 87% seen once. What was sequenced was peripheral blood. Receptors originate from a woman aged 25-40 years with COVID-19, enrolled during active disease.

V usage is TRBV19 and J usage is TRBJ1-1; D gene unclear. Trimming stripped 1 base from V and 0 bases from J, with 9 bases between. This CDR3 contains 15 residues. Germline CDR1 is LNHDA and CDR2 is SQIVND (reference sequence). The chain's CDR3 is CASSIGRYMNTEAFF. The CDR3 nucleotides are TGTGCCAGTAGTATAGGCAGATACATGAACACTGAAGCTTTCTTT.

This clone came up once. The genes are TRBV19 and TRBJ2-2; TRBD2 matches 13 bases. Losses at the gene ends were 6 bases for V and 4 bases for J; bases not matched to a gene: 2. The CDR3 spans 15 residues. Germline CDR1 LNHDA, CDR2 SQIVND (reference sequence). CDR3 region: CASSRLAGGTGELFF. CDR3 coding DNA: TGTGCCAGTAGCAGACTAGCGGGGGGCACCGGGGAGCTGTTTTTT.

V usage is TRBV27 and J usage is TRBJ2-5, with D perhaps matching TRBD1 (5 bases). CDR1 and CDR2 from the germline V gene are MNHEY and SMNVEV (reference sequence). The CDR3 consists of 14 residues. The ends were cut back, 2 bases at V and 4 bases at J, with 11 bases in the middle. CDR3 region: CASSLVGRRETQYF. CDR3 in DNA: TGTGCCAGCAGTTTAGTGGGGCGCCGAGAGACCCAGTACTTC.

The chain combines TRBV7-2 with TRBJ2-7; 11 bases are a match to TRBD1. Germline CDR1 reads SGHTA; CDR2 reads FQGNSA. The CDR3 contains 16 residues. V was clipped by 3 bases and J by 4 bases; unmatched bases: 8. As DNA, the CDR3 is TGTGCCAGCAGCTTTCGGGGGACAGGGGGGTATTACGAGCAGTACTTC. Residues: CASSFRGTGGYYEQYF.

V and J are TRBV12-3 or TRBV12-4 and TRBJ2-1; TRBD2 is a possible D gene (5 bases). Trimming cost V 4 bases and J 6 bases, with 7 bases left between them. This CDR3 comprises 12 residues. The CDR3 DNA is TGTGCCAGCAGTTCGGACTTCAATGAGCAGTTCTTC. Protein: CASSSDFNEQFF.

The chain carries TRBV27 and TRBJ1-4; 9 bases match TRBD1. J gave up 6 bases and V 5 bases, and 7 bases lay outside the gene matches. Germline V gives CDR1 MNHEY, CDR2 SMNVEV (reference sequence). This CDR3 spans 15 amino acids. In nucleotides, the CDR3 is TGTGCCAGCAGTCCCGCGGACAGGGGATATGAAAAACTGTTTTTT. Translation gives CASSPADRGYEKLFF. Filled out from reference TRBV27 and TRBJ1-4, the complete variable domain reads EAQVTQNPRYLITVTGKKLTVTCSQNMNHEYMSWYRQDPGLGLRQIYYSMNVEVTDKGDVPEGYKVSRKEKRNFPLILESPSPNQTSLYFCASSPADRGYEKLFFGSGTQLSVL.

Remarks on this clone: The germline gene is not matched at one end of the junction; a read error may be the cause. The chain employs TRBV7-7 and TRBJ2-1; 8 positions agree with TRBD2. Germline V CDR1 and CDR2: SSHAT, FNYEAQ (reference sequence). The CDR3 has 16 amino acids. In DNA, the CDR3 is TGTGCTAGCAGCTTAGGAGGGACTAGTCCCTTGGATGAGCAGTTCTTC. Protein product: CASSLGGTSPLDEQFF.

The rearrangement joins TRBV27 to TRBJ1-2, with D perhaps matching TRBD1 (6 bases). V was pared by 7 bases and J by 4 bases, with 19 bases between. This CDR3 has 15 residues. Germline V gene data show CDR1 as MNHEY and CDR2 as SMNVEV (reference sequence). The CDR3 spells CASKLQGSEGYGYTF. The CDR3 DNA sequence: TGTGCCAGCAAACTACAGGGATCAGAGGGCTATGGCTACACCTTC.

The V call is TRBV4-2, the J call TRBJ2-7; no clear D gene. The ends were cut back, 0 bases at V and 13 bases at J, with 13 bases in the middle. Germline values: CDR1 LGHNA, CDR2 YNFKEQ. CDR3 length equals 12 residues. The CDR3 region is CASSQEASPLYF. The CDR3 DNA is TGTGCCAGCAGCCAAGAAGCGAGTCCCTTATACTTC.

V is TRBV5-1 and J is TRBJ2-2; 8 positions match TRBD2. The CDR3 is 16 residues long. Germline CDR1 is SGHRS and CDR2 is YFSETQ. V shed 2 bases and J 0 bases; nucleotides not matched to a gene: 3. The CDR3 here is CASSFSGGSNTGELFF. The DNA of the CDR3 is TGCGCCAGCAGCTTTTCGGGAGGGTCGAACACCGGGGAGCTGTTTTTT.

The CDR3 loop reads CSVEPQGAEAFF. The CDR3, as DNA: TGCAGCGTTGAGCCGCAGGGTGCTGAAGCTTTCTTT. The chain uses TRBV29-1 and TRBJ1-1; D might be TRBD1 (5 bases). The CDR3 totals 12 residues. V was shortened by 3 bases and J by 6 bases, with 11 bases between the two germline ends. The germline V gene encodes CDR1 SQVTM and CDR2 ANQGSEA.

The CDR3 region is CASSLGYKRVEQFF. The CDR3 coding sequence is TGTGCCAGCAGCTTAGGGTACAAGCGGGTGGAGCAGTTCTTC. This chain joins TRBV11-3 and TRBJ2-1, with a tentative D call TRBD2 (6 bases). Trimming removed 1 base at V and 10 bases at J, with 14 bases between. Germline V lookup: CDR1 SGHNT, CDR2 YENEEA. This CDR3 comprises 14 residues.

J is TRBJ2-3 and V is TRBV6-1; D remains ambiguous. Germline CDR1 MNHNS, CDR2 SASEGT. The V and J ends lost 3 bases and 0 bases respectively, with 10 bases between them. This CDR3 has 15 amino acids. CDR3 sequence reads: CASSDPRRSTDTQYF. As DNA, the CDR3 is TGTGCCAGCAGTGACCCTAGACGCAGCACAGATACGCAGTATTTT.

To note about this clone: Additional DNA sequences in this sample encode the identical CDR3. V gene TRBV29-1 combines with J gene TRBJ2-3; 9 bases agree with TRBD1. CDR1 and CDR2 from the germline V gene are SQVTM and ANQGSEA. Trimming removed 3 bases from V and 5 bases from J; junction bases left unmatched: 6. The CDR3 length is 14 residues. CDR3 sequence reads: CSVELTGGRDTQYF. CDR3 nucleotides: TGCAGCGTTGAGCTAACAGGGGGCAGAGATACGCAGTATTTT.

The CDR3 loop is CATSRGTGANVLTF. The CDR3 nucleotides read TGTGCCACCAGCAGGGGAACTGGGGCCAACGTCCTGACTTTC. The rearrangement links TRBV19 to TRBJ2-6; TRBD1 might be the D (6 bases). Trimming took 10 bases from V and 2 from J, leaving 12 bases between them. Germline V gene data show CDR1 as LNHDA and CDR2 as SQIVND (reference sequence). The CDR3 is 14 residues long.

The rearrangement joins TRBV29-1 to TRBJ2-5; TRBD2 agrees at 7 bases. The CDR3 spans 14 residues. Trimming took 7 bases from V and 9 from J; bases not matched to a gene: 17. The germline gives CDR1 SQVTM, CDR2 ANQGSEA. CDR3 region: CSGRYGGLLGAQYF. The CDR3 DNA reads as TGCAGCGGGCGTTACGGGGGACTACTGGGGGCCCAGTACTTC.

The chain employs TRBV5-4 and TRBJ2-2; D might be TRBD2 (5 bases). Germline CDR1 reads SGHNT; CDR2 reads YYREEE (reference sequence). This CDR3 comprises 14 residues. V was cut by 0 bases and J by 6 bases, with 9 bases left in between. CDR3 nucleotide sequence: TGTGCCAGCAGCTTGGGGGGAGAGGCCGGGGAGCTGTTTTTT. Its translation: CASSLGGEAGELFF. Filled out from reference TRBV5-4 and TRBJ2-2, the complete variable domain reads ETGVTQSPTHLIKTRGQQVTLRCSSQSGHNTVSWYQQALGQGPQFIFQYYREEENGRGNFPPRFSGLQFPNYSSELNVNALELDDSALYLCASSLGGEAGELFFGEGSRLTVL.

The chain employs TRBV6-5 and TRBJ2-3, with 11 bases that match TRBD2. CDR1 and CDR2 from the germline V gene are MNHEY and SVGAGI. V shed 8 bases, J shed 4 bases, and the junction held 8 bases outside the gene matches. This CDR3 comprises 15 residues. The CDR3, as DNA: TGTGCCAGCTTTAGCGGGGGGGCCGGTCCAGATACGCAGTATTTT. As protein: CASFSGGAGPDTQYF.

This clone has at least ten counts. The chain recombines TRBV29-1 with TRBJ2-1, with TRBD2 matching over 7 bases. V shed 7 bases and J 6 bases; nucleotides not matched to a gene: 9. Germline loops: CDR1 SQVTM, CDR2 ANQGSEA. The CDR3 is made up of 13 amino acids. CDR3 nucleotides: TGCAGCGGCCATTCCGGACTAGTCAATGAGCAGTTCTTC. The encoded protein is CSGHSGLVNEQFF.

The gene calls are TRBV6-2 or TRBV6-3 and TRBJ1-4; D possibly corresponds to TRBD1 (6 bases). The germline V gene has CDR1 MNHEY and CDR2 SVGEGT. CDR3 length equals 14 residues. The V end was cut by 5 bases, the J end by 4 bases, with 11 bases between. The CDR3 reads CASSPGHYNEKLFF. The CDR3 nucleotides read TGTGCCAGCAGTCCGGGACACTATAATGAAAAACTGTTTTTT.

The CDR3 region is CASSYRTGGTGELFF. The DNA for the CDR3 is TGTGCCAGCAGCTACCGGACAGGGGGCACCGGGGAGCTGTTTTTT. This chain links TRBV25-1 with TRBJ2-2, with 10 bases matching TRBD1. The CDR3 is 15 amino acids. Trimming removed 6 bases from V and 4 bases from J; junction bases left unmatched: 5. The V gene's germline CDR1 is MGHDK and CDR2 SYGVNS.

This chain joins TRBV29-1 and TRBJ2-1; 10 bases map to TRBD2. The V gene end was trimmed by 8 bases and the J gene end by 0 bases; junction bases not matched to a gene: 13. CDR3 length: 17 amino acids. The germline V gene encodes CDR1 SQVTM and CDR2 ANQGSEA. The CDR3 region has the DNA TGCAGCACCGTAAGGGTACTAGCGGGGCCCTCCTACAATGAGCAGTTCTTC. It encodes CSTVRVLAGPSYNEQFF.

The rearrangement joins TRBV3-1 (or the pseudogene TRBV3-2) to TRBJ1-2; possibly TRBD1 for D (5 bases). This CDR3 contains 16 residues. Trimming removed 1 base from V and 4 bases from J, with 16 bases in between. Germline V CDR1 and CDR2: LGHDT, YNNKEL (reference sequence). The CDR3, as DNA: TGTGCCAGCAGCCAAGGGGGTGGGCAGGGCTTCTATGGCTACACCTTC. Protein product: CASSQGGGQGFYGYTF.

The V and J genes are TRBV5-1 and TRBJ2-7, with D possibly matching TRBD2 (6 bases). There are 15 residues in the CDR3. Trimming cost V 0 bases and J 4 bases, with 14 bases left between them. Germline V gene lookup returns CDR1 SGHRS and CDR2 YFSETQ. CDR3 in DNA: TGCGCCAGCAGCTTGGAAGGAGGAGGGCCTTACGAGCAGTACTTC. As protein: CASSLEGGGPYEQYF.

The rearrangement links TRBV27 to TRBJ1-1; the match to TRBD1 covers 7 bases. CDR1 and CDR2 (germline): MNHEY, SMNVEV (reference sequence). V lost 6 bases and J lost 4; bases outside the gene matches: 5. This CDR3 region has 13 residues. CDR3 bases: TGTGCCAGCAGGCCAAACAGGGGCACTGAAGCTTTCTTT. The encoded protein is CASRPNRGTEAFF.

This chain connects TRBV3-1 (or the pseudogene TRBV3-2) to TRBJ2-3; D not resolved. The CDR3 is 13 residues long. V shed 4 bases and J shed 1 base, with 6 bases lying between them. Per germline, CDR1 LGHDT and CDR2 YNNKEL (reference sequence). CDR3 residues: CASSPSGTDTQYF. The CDR3 DNA reads TGTGCCAGCAGCCCGTCGGGCACAGATACGCAGTATTTT.

V gene TRBV24-1 combines with J gene TRBJ1-4; 8 bases agree with TRBD1. With 5 bases clipped from V and 8 bases from J, the junction kept 15 bases outside the gene matches. This CDR3 contains 17 residues. In germline, CDR1 is KGHDR, CDR2 SFDVKD. The CDR3 coding sequence is TGTGCCACCAGTGCCGGGACAGGACTTGATTGGGGGGAAAAACTGTTTTTT. Translated, it gives CATSAGTGLDWGEKLFF.

The chain uses TRBV30 and TRBJ2-1, with D possibly TRBD1 on 6 matching bases. Trimming took 5 bases from V and 12 from J, leaving 20 bases between them. Germline V CDR1 and CDR2: GTSNPN, SVGIG (reference sequence). This CDR3 region has 13 residues. CDR3 residues: CAWGWGHETRQFF. In nucleotides, the CDR3 is TGTGCCTGGGGTTGGGGGCATGAGACACGGCAGTTCTTC.

The chain recombines TRBV6-1 with TRBJ1-1; the match to TRBD1 covers 7 bases. This CDR3 is built from 13 residues. V lost 2 bases to trimming and J lost 8 bases; unmatched junction nucleotides: 5. The germline gives CDR1 MNHNS, CDR2 SASEGT. The CDR3 reads CASSETGDREAFF. CDR3 nucleotide sequence: TGTGCCAGCAGTGAAACCGGGGACAGAGAAGCTTTCTTT.

This chain links TRBV5-4 with TRBJ1-4; D is uncertain. The CDR3 extends over 17 amino acids. Germline V gene lookup returns CDR1 SGHNT and CDR2 YYREEE (reference sequence). Deletions cut 0 bases from V and 0 bases from J, with 12 bases between. The chain's CDR3 is CASSLDGPVATNEKLFF. The CDR3 bases are TGTGCCAGCAGCTTGGATGGGCCCGTTGCAACTAATGAAAAACTGTTTTTT.

This clone came up a few times. This chain links TRBV5-6 with TRBJ1-1; D gene uncertain. The CDR3 is made up of 12 amino acids. V lost 0 bases, J lost 4 bases, and 4 bases lay in between. Germline CDR1 SGHDT, CDR2 YYEEEE. CDR3 amino acids: CASSLGSTEAFF. The CDR3 DNA is TGTGCCAGCAGCTTGGGGAGCACTGAAGCTTTCTTT. The entire variable domain, with the rest obtained from reference TRBV5-6 and TRBJ1-1, is as follows: DAGVTQSPTHLIKTRGQQVTLRCSPKSGHDTVSWYQQALGQGPQFIFQYYEEEERQRGNFPDRFSGHQFPNYSSELNVNALLLGDSALYLCASSLGSTEAFFGQGTRLTVV.

The chain combines TRBV7-2 with TRBJ1-5, with D unclear. V lost 3 bases to trimming and J lost 2 bases, with 11 bases between them. Germline V CDR1 and CDR2: SGHTA, FQGNSA. This CDR3 is built from 15 residues. The CDR3 sequence: CASSFYSSGNQPQHF. In nucleotides, the CDR3 is TGTGCCAGCAGCTTTTACTCGTCCGGCAATCAGCCCCAGCATTTT. The complete variable domain, with remaining parts taken from reference TRBV7-2 and TRBJ1-5, reads GAGVSQSPSNKVTEKGKDVELRCDPISGHTALYWYRQSLGQGLEFLIYFQGNSAPDKSGLPSDRFSAERTGGSVSTLTIQRTQQEDSAVYLCASSFYSSGNQPQHFGDGTRLSIL.